The sequence of this T cell receptor (beta chain) was determined in a study of shared clonotypes between healthy human individuals. Looking at the study overall: Donor ages ranged 18 to 49 years: a couple of women, a few men.

Study observations and caveats: The generation probabilities recorded for non-shared clonotypes fell below those of clonotypes shared by all four donors.

CDR3 size: 16 residues. Losses at the gene ends were 4 bases for V and 6 bases for J; bases not matched to a gene: 16. Germline V gene data show CDR1 as SGHRS and CDR2 as YFSETQ. To note about this clone: The antigen remains unidentified.

The deep-level immunoSEQ assay was used. This table comes from immunoSEQ multiplex PCR, and its TCRdb copy is limited to in-frame clones, with some not included. The sample lists 850,000 to 1,200,000 clones, 70% to 80% occurring once. The sample consisted of memory CD4+ T cells sorted from blood. The subset here: CD45RA-negative fraction. The receptor comes from a man aged 18-30 years in good health. The chain carries TRBV5-1 and TRBJ2-7, with TRBD1 identical over 7 bases. The CDR3 bases are TGCGCCAGCAGCGGCGAGACAGGGTATGGGCTGGGCGAGCAGTACTTC. As protein: CASSGETGYGLGEQYF.